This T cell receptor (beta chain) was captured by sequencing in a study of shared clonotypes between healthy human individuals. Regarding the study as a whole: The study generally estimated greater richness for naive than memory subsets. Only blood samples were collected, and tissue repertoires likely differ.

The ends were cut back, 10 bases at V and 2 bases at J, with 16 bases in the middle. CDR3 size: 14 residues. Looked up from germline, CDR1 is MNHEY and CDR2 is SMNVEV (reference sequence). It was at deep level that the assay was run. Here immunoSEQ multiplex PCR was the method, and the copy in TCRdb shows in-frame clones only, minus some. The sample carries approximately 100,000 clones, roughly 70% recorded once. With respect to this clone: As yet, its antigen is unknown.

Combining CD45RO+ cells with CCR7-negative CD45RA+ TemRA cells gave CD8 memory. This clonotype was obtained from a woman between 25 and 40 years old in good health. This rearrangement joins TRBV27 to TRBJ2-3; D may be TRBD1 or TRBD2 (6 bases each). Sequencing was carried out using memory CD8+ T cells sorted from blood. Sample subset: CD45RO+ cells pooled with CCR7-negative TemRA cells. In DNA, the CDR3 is TGTGCCACCCAGGCGGGACACAACACAGATACGCAGTATTTT. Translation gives CATQAGHNTDTQYF.